These T cell receptor beta chains were read from a single sample in a study of technical replicates of blood from a few donors. Generated by immunoSEQ multiplex PCR, the TCRdb table keeps only in-frame clones and is missing some. The sample holds 66,000 or so clones, approximately 90% seen once. Sequencing used PBMCs. Source of these receptors: a human donor in good health. Some clones in this sample may be carry-over from other donors' samples. Both conserved end residues are part of each CDR3. Each record gives: J gene, D gene, V gene, clone size, CDR3 protein, CDR3 DNA. A D gene is named only where the DNA matches it firmly. The size entry is marked missing in some rows and otherwise reads once, few, many or a size class.

TRBJ1-1	NA	TRBV7-2	NA	CASSPRGVGEAFF	TGTGCCAGCAGCCCCCGGGGGGTGGGAGAAGCTTTCTTT
TRBJ1-2	NA	TRBV20-1	NA	CSARQGYGYTF	TGCAGTGCTAGACAGGGCTATGGCTACACCTTC
TRBJ2-7	NA	TRBV30	NA	CAWSVSSYEQYF	TGTGCCTGGAGTGTTTCTTCCTACGAGCAGTACTTC
TRBJ2-5	NA	TRBV6-6	few	CASSYSRETQYF	TGTGCCAGCAGTTACTCCCGTGAGACCCAGTACTTC
TRBJ2-3	TRBD2	TRBV19	once	CASSPRGGLSTDTQYF	TGTGCCAGTAGTCCTCGGGGGGGACTCTCCACAGATACGCAGTATTTT
TRBJ2-5	TRBD2	TRBV7-9	NA	CASSLLAGGPLETQYF	TGTGCCAGCAGCTTACTAGCGGGAGGGCCCCTGGAGACCCAGTACTTC
TRBJ2-7	NA	TRBV6-1	NA	CASSDEGLSYEQYF	TGTGCCAGCAGTGACGAGGGCCTCTCCTACGAGCAGTACTTC
TRBJ2-7	TRBD2	TRBV4-1	NA	CASSQPLGGGGLAGAPGEQYF	TGCGCCAGCAGCCAACCTCTTGGGGGAGGGGGACTAGCGGGGGCGCCGGGAGAGCAGTACTTC
TRBJ2-7	TRBD2	TRBV4-3	NA	CASSQASGSYEQYF	TGCGCCAGCAGCCAAGCTAGCGGGAGCTACGAGCAGTACTTC
TRBJ2-3	NA	TRBV5-6	NA	CASSRRQRAYTDTQYF	TGTGCCAGCAGCCGCCGGCAGCGAGCATACACAGATACGCAGTATTTT
TRBJ1-2	NA	TRBV19	NA	CASRHERFGSYGYTF	TGTGCCAGTAGACATGAGAGATTCGGGAGCTATGGCTACACCTTC
TRBJ1-1	NA	TRBV18	once	CASSSNGAGEAFF	TGTGCCAGCTCATCAAACGGGGCGGGGGAAGCTTTCTTT
TRBJ2-5	TRBD1	TRBV7-9	NA	CASASGTGTQETQYF	TGTGCCAGCGCCAGTGGGACAGGAACGCAAGAGACCCAGTACTTC
TRBJ2-2	NA	TRBV19	NA	CAANRGGNTGELFF	TGTGCCGCAAACAGGGGGGGGAACACCGGGGAGCTGTTTTTT
TRBJ1-1	TRBD1	TRBV10-3	NA	CAISGDRGRTEAFF	TGTGCCATCAGTGGAGACAGGGGGCGAACTGAAGCTTTCTTT
TRBJ2-1	NA	TRBV4-1	medium-sized	CASSQVGGRTSNEQFF	TGCGCCAGCAGCCAAGTGGGGGGTCGAACTTCGAATGAGCAGTTCTTC
TRBJ1-5	NA	TRBV6-1	NA	CASSERNNQPQHF	TGTGCCAGCAGTGAGCGGAACAATCAGCCCCAGCATTTT
TRBJ2-7	TRBD2	TRBV29-1	NA	CSAKAGWDEQYF	TGCAGCGCCAAAGCGGGATGGGACGAGCAGTACTTC
TRBJ2-7	TRBD2	TRBV2	NA	CASSDLVGTSGRSPYEQYF	TGTGCCAGCAGTGATTTGGTTGGGACTAGCGGGAGGAGCCCCTACGAGCAGTACTTC
TRBJ1-1	NA	TRBV15	NA	CATSRDGASTRETFF	TGTGCCACCAGCAGAGATGGAGCCAGCACACGAGAGACTTTCTTT
TRBJ2-7	TRBD1	TRBV5-5	NA	CASSLRPGGYEQYF	TGTGCCAGCAGCTTGAGGCCAGGGGGCTACGAGCAGTACTTC
TRBJ2-2	NA	TRBV18	NA	CASSPPRQNTGELFF	TGTGCCAGCTCACCACCGCGGCAGAACACCGGGGAGCTGTTTTTT
TRBJ2-5	NA	TRBV18	NA	CASSPREGETQYF	TGTGCCAGCTCACCGCGGGAAGGGGAGACCCAGTACTTC
TRBJ1-1	NA	TRBV29-1	NA	CSAGQPNTEAFF	TGCAGCGCTGGACAACCGAACACTGAAGCTTTCTTT
TRBJ1-5	NA	TRBV10-3	NA	CAIQGYSNQPQHF	TGTGCCATCCAGGGTTATAGCAATCAGCCCCAGCATTTT
TRBJ2-2	NA	TRBV6-5	NA	CASSRVSTGELFF	TGTGCCAGCAGTCGGGTTTCTACCGGGGAGCTGTTTTTT
TRBJ2-3	TRBD2	TRBV7-2	NA	CASSFLSAGGRSDTQYF	TGTGCCAGCAGCTTCTTATCTGCGGGGGGGCGCTCAGATACGCAGTATTTT
TRBJ1-5	NA	TRBV7-9	NA	CASGAGYGSNQPQHF	TGTGCCAGCGGGGCCGGGTACGGCAGCAATCAGCCCCAGCATTTT
TRBJ2-1	TRBD2	TRBV5-1	few	CASSRGGSAAYNEQFF	TGCGCCAGCAGCCGGGGGGGGAGCGCCGCCTACAATGAGCAGTTCTTC
TRBJ2-1	TRBD2	TRBV19	NA	CASSRAGGGFNEQFF	TGTGCCAGTAGCCGAGCGGGAGGAGGGTTCAATGAGCAGTTCTTC
TRBJ1-4	NA	TRBV5-6	NA	CASSQTAGKGGEKLFF	TGTGCCAGCAGCCAGACCGCGGGGAAGGGAGGTGAAAAACTGTTTTTT
TRBJ1-3	TRBD1	TRBV13	NA	CASSSSGGLRTGNTIYF	TGTGCCAGCAGTTCCTCAGGGGGCTTAAGAACTGGAAACACCATATATTTT
TRBJ1-3	NA	TRBV4-2	NA	CASSPGISGNTIYF	TGTGCCAGCAGCCCAGGGATTAGTGGGAACACCATATATTTT
TRBJ2-2	TRBD1	TRBV6-5	NA	CASSYRGPDTGELFF	TGTGCCAGCAGTTACAGGGGGCCGGACACCGGGGAGCTGTTTTTT
TRBJ2-2	NA	TRBV19	NA	CASNWAVNTGELFF	TGTGCCAGTAATTGGGCAGTAAACACCGGGGAGCTGTTTTTT
TRBJ2-5	TRBD2	TRBV27	NA	CASSRLAGRSGQETQYF	TGTGCCAGCAGTCGACTAGCGGGACGGTCCGGGCAAGAGACCCAGTACTTC
TRBJ1-5	TRBD1	TRBV7-2	NA	CASSLAGTGTGSNQPQHF	TGTGCCAGCAGCTTAGCGGGGACAGGGACGGGGAGCAATCAGCCCCAGCATTTT